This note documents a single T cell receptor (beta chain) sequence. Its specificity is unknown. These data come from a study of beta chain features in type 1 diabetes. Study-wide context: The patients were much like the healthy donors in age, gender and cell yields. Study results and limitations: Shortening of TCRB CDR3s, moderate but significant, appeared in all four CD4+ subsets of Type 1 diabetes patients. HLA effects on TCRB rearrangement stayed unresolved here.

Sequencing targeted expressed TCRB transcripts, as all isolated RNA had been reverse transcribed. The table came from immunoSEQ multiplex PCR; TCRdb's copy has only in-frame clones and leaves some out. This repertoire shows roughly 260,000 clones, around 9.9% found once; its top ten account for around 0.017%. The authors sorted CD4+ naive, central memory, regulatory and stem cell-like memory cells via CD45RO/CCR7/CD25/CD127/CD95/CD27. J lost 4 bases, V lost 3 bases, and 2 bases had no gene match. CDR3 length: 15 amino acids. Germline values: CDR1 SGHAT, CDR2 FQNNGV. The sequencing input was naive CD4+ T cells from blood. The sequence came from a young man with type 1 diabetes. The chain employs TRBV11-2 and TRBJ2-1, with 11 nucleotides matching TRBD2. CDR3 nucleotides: TGTGCCAGCAGCTTCACTAGCGGGGGTTACAATGAGCAGTTCTTC. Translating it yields CASSFTSGGYNEQFF.